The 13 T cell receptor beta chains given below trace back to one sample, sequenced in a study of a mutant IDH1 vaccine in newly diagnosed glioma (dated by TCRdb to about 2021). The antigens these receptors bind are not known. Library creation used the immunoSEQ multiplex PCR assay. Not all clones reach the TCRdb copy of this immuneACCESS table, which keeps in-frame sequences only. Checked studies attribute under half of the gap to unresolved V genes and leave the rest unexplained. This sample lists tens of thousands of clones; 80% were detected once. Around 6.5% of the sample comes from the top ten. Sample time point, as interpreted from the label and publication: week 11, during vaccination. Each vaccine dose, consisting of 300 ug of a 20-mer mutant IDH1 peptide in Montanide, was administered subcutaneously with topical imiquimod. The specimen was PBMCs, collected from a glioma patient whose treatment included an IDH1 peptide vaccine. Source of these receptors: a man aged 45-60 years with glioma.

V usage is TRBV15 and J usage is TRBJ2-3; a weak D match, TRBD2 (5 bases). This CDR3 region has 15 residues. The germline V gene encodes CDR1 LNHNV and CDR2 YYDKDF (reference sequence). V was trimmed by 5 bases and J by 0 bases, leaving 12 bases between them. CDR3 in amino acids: CATSRMEVSTDTQYF. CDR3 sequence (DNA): TGTGCCACCAGCCGGATGGAGGTTAGCACAGATACGCAGTATTTT.

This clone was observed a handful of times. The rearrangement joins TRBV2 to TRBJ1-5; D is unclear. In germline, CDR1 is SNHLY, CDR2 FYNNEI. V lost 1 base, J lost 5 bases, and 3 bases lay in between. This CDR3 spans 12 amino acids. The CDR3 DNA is TGTGCCAGCAGTGAAGGTGATCAGCCCCAGCATTTT. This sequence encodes CASSEGDQPQHF.

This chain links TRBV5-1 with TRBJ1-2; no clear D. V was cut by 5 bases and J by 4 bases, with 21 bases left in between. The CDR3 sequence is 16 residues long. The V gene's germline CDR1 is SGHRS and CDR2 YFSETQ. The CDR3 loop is CASRSESEGWFYGYTF. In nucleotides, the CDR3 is TGCGCCAGCAGATCGGAATCGGAGGGTTGGTTCTATGGCTACACCTTC.

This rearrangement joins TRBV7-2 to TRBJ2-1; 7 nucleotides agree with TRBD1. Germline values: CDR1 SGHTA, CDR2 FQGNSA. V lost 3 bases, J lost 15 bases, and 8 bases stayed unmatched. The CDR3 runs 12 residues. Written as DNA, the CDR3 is TGTGCCAGCAGCTTTATGGACAGGCAGCGGTTCTTC. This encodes CASSFMDRQRFF.

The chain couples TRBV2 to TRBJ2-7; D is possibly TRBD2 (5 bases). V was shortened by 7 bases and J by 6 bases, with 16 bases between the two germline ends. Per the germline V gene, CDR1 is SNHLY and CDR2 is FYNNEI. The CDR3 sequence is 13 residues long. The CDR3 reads CASNLDSEGEQYF. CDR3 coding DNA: TGTGCCAGCAACCTGGACTCAGAGGGCGAGCAGTACTTC.

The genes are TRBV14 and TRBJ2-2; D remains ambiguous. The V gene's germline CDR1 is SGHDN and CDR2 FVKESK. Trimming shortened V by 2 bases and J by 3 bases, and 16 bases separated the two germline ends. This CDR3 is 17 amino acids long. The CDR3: CASSQRGVAMYTGELFF. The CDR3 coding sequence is TGTGCCAGCAGCCAAAGAGGCGTTGCTATGTACACCGGGGAGCTGTTTTTT.

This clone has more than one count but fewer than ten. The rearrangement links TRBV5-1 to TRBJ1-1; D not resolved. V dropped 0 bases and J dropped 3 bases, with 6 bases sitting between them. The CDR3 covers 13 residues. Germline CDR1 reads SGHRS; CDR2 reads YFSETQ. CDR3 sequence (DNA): TGCGCCAGCAGCTTGGAGAGTGACACTGAAGCTTTCTTT. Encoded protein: CASSLESDTEAFF. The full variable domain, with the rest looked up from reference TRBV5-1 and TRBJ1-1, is KAGVTQTPRYLIKTRGQQVTLSCSPISGHRSVSWYQQTPGQGLQFLFEYFSETQRNKGNFPGRFSGRQFSNSRSEMNVSTLELGDSALYLCASSLESDTEAFFGQGTRLTVV.

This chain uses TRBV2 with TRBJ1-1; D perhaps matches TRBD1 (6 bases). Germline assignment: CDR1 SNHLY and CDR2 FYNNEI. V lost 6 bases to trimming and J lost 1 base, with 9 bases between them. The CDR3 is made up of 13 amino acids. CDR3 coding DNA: TGTGCCAGCAGCGAGACAGGGAACACTGAAGCTTTCTTT. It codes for CASSETGNTEAFF.

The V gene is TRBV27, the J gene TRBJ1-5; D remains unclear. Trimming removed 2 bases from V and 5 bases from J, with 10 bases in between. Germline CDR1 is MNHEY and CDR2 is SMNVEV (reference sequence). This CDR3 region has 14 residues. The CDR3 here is CASSLRPSYQPQHF. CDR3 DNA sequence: TGTGCCAGCAGTTTAAGGCCCAGTTATCAGCCCCAGCATTTT.

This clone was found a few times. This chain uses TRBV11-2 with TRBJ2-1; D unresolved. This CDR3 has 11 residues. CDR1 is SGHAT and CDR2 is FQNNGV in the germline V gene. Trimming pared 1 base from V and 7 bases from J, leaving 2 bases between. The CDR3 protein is CASSLANEQFF. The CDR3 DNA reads TGTGCCAGCAGCTTAGCTAATGAGCAGTTCTTC.

The CDR3 DNA follows: TGTGCCAGCTCACCCCCTACTAGCGGGAGCTTCAATGAGCAGTTCTTC. Translating it yields CASSPPTSGSFNEQFF. This sequence joins TRBV18 and TRBJ2-1, with 11 bases matching TRBD2. Germline V gene sequence: CDR1 KGHSH, CDR2 LQKENI. This CDR3 region has 16 residues. Trimming at V came to 3 bases and at J to 6 bases, leaving 7 bases not matched to a gene.

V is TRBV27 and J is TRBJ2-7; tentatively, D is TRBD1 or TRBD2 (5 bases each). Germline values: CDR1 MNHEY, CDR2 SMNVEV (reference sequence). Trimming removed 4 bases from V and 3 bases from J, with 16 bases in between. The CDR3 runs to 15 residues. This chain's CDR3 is CASSSPGTANYEQYF. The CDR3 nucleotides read TGTGCCAGCAGTTCCCCCGGGACCGCTAACTACGAGCAGTACTTC.

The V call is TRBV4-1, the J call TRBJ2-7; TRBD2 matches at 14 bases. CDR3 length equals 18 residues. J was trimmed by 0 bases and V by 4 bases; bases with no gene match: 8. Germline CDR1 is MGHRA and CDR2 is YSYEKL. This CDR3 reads CASSPLRTSGGSSYEQYF. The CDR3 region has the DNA TGCGCCAGCAGCCCCCTGCGGACTAGCGGGGGGAGCTCCTACGAGCAGTACTTC.